Listed below are T cell receptor beta chains from one sample, sequenced in a study of T cells in Graves' hyperthyroidism and ophthalmopathy. In TCRdb, the multiplex PCR reads were re-called with MiXCR into one record per CDR3 protein. The sample carries more than 250,000 distinct CDR3 sequences, 12% to 15% recorded once. Input material: blood. These receptors all stem from a woman aged 45-59 years with Graves' hyperthyroidism that later progressed to Graves' ophthalmopathy. The CDR3 runs from the conserved cysteine through the conserved F or W. D genes are given only for firm matches. Not every row has a clone size; where given, it reads once, few, many or a size class.

V,J,D,length,size,CDR3,DNA
TRBV20-1,TRBJ1-5,.,14,.,CSATGAYSNQPQHF,TGCAGTGCTACAGGCGCGTATAGCAATCAGCCCCAGCATTTT
TRBV9,TRBJ1-4,.,16,.,CASSVDGGSFNEKLFF,TGTGCCAGCAGCGTAGACGGGGGCAGCTTTAATGAAAAACTGTTTTTT
TRBV15,TRBJ1-5,.,17,many,CATSGGGRGFGNQPQHF,TGTGCCACCAGCGGGGGTGGTCGGGGATTCGGCAATCAGCCCCAGCATTTT
TRBV10-3,TRBJ1-6,.,15,few,CAISESSGYNSPLHF,TGTGCCATCAGTGAGTCGTCAGGGTATAATTCACCCCTCCACTTT
TRBV6-1,TRBJ2-3,TRBD2,15,.,CASSYSGSATDTQYF,TGTGCCAGCAGTTACAGCGGGAGCGCCACAGATACGCAGTATTTT
TRBV20-1,TRBJ2-1,TRBD1,12,few,CSAQDRANEQFF,TGCAGTGCACAGGACAGGGCCAATGAGCAGTTCTTC
TRBV19,TRBJ2-5,.,13,many,CASSMDAEETQYF,TGTGCCAGTAGTATGGACGCGGAAGAGACCCAGTACTTC
TRBV9,TRBJ2-1,TRBD2,16,.,CASSVWASGNFGEQFF,TGTGCCAGCAGCGTATGGGCTAGCGGGAATTTTGGGGAGCAGTTCTTC
TRBV27,TRBJ2-7,.,14,many,CASSLSPGPYEQYF,TGTGCCAGCAGTTTATCCCCCGGCCCCTACGAGCAGTACTTC
TRBV5-1,TRBJ1-5,TRBD1,14,many,CASSLQQGEQPQHF,TGCGCCAGCAGCTTGCAACAGGGGGAGCAGCCCCAGCATTTT
TRBV13,TRBJ1-1,.,15,many,CASSLVQGTGTEAFF,TGTGCCAGCAGCTTAGTTCAGGGGACGGGGACTGAAGCTTTCTTT
TRBV27,TRBJ2-3,TRBD2,24,many,CASSLFPVPVGSVRTSGRTDTQYF,TGTGCCAGCAGTTTATTCCCAGTCCCAGTGGGGTCCGTACGGACTAGCGGGAGGACAGATACGCAGTATTTT
TRBV12-3/TRBV12-4,TRBJ1-2,.,14,many,CASTLSPANYGYTF,TGTGCCAGCACCCTTAGCCCGGCTAACTATGGCTACACCTTC
TRBV30,TRBJ1-1,.,12,many,CAWSFGRLEAFF,TGTGCCTGGAGTTTCGGACGTTTAGAAGCTTTCTTT
TRBV27,TRBJ1-1,.,14,many,CASSFHRTRGEAFF,TGTGCCAGCAGTTTCCACCGGACAAGGGGTGAAGCTTTCTTT
TRBV10-3,TRBJ1-5,.,13,many,CAISEDGDQPQHF,TGTGCCATCAGTGAGGATGGGGATCAGCCCCAGCATTTT
TRBV6-1,TRBJ1-1,.,14,many,CASSPGPLATEAFF,TGTGCCAGCAGTCCCGGGCCCTTGGCCACTGAAGCTTTCTTT
TRBV5-1,TRBJ2-1,TRBD1,16,few,CASSLAGQGSYNEQFF,TGCGCCAGCAGCTTGGCGGGACAGGGTTCCTACAATGAGCAGTTCTTC
TRBV4-2,TRBJ2-2,.,16,.,CASSLLAGGDTGELFF,TGTGCCAGCAGCCTCTTGGCCGGGGGAGACACCGGGGAGCTGTTTTTT
TRBV5-5,TRBJ1-1,.,15,.,CASSFMARANTEAFF,TGTGCCAGCAGCTTTATGGCCAGAGCGAACACTGAAGCTTTCTTT
TRBV7-3,TRBJ2-1,.,15,few,CASSQIGTPRHEQFF,TGTGCCAGCAGCCAGATAGGGACACCCAGGCATGAGCAGTTCTTC
TRBV20-1,TRBJ1-3,.,13,.,CSARQFSGNTIYF,TGCAGTGCCAGACAGTTCTCTGGAAACACCATATATTTT
TRBV10-3,TRBJ1-4,TRBD1,15,.,CAISESGTENEKLFF,TGTGCCATCAGTGAGTCAGGGACAGAGAATGAAAAACTGTTTTTT